The clone carrying this T cell receptor beta chain was seen a handful of times. Its antigen is unidentified. These data belong to a study of T-cell memory formation after mild COVID-19. Study-wide background: TCR clusters showed largely donor specificity.

Constant-segment primers and 5'RACE yielded cDNA libraries for TCR alpha and TCR beta, each carrying sample barcodes and UMIs. TCRdb reprocessed the 5' RACE reads with MiXCR, giving one entry per CDR3 protein. This repertoire shows hundreds of thousands of distinct CDR3 sequences, around 27% found once; its top ten account for approximately 15%. Study-wide results and caveats: Pre-infection memory contained some responding clones, which suggested that cross-reactive memory had joined.

The V segment lost 0 bases and the J segment 1 base; nucleotides outside the gene matches: 6. The CDR3 is 16 residues long. CDR1 SQVTM and CDR2 ANQGSEA come from the germline V gene. The chain employs TRBV29-1 and TRBJ2-5, with 9 bases lining up with TRBD1. The source material was PBMCs or a T cell subset sorted from them (not recorded which). The sequence came from an adult woman who had mild COVID-19 (a few samples of this study predate the infection). Cell type and time point are not known. CDR3 protein: CSVEEGTGLGQETQYF. DNA for the CDR3: TGCAGCGTTGAAGAGGGGACAGGGTTAGGCCAAGAGACCCAGTACTTC.